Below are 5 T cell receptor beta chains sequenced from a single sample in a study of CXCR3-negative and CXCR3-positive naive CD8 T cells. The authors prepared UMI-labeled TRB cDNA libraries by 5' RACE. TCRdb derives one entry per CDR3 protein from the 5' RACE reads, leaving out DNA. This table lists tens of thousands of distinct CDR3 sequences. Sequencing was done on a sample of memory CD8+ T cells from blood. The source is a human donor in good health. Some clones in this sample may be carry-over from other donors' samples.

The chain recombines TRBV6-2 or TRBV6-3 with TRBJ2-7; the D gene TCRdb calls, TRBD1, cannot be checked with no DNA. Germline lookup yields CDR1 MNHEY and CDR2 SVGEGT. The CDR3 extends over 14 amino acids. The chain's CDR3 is CASTPDDNSYEQYF.

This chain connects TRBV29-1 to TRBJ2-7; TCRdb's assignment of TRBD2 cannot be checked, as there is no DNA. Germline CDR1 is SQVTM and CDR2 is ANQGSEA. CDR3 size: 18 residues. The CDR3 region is CSLPEEGRLFKLCNEQYF.

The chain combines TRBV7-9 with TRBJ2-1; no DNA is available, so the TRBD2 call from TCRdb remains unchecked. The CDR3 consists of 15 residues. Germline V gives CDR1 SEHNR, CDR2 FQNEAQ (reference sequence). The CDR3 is CASSFPSGGPDEQFF.

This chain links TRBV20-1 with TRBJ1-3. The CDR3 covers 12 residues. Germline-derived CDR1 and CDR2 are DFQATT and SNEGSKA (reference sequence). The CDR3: CSAGDSGNTIYF.

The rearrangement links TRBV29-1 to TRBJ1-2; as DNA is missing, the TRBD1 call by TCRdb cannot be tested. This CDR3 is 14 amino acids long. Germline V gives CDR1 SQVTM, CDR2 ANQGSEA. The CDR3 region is CSVDSPGAVYGYTF.